This section outlines one T cell receptor (beta chain) sequence together with its context. Its antigen remains unidentified. immunoSEQ v3.0 was run at survey level. Method: immunoSEQ multiplex PCR; TCRdb's copy keeps in-frame clones and lacks some. Among roughly 18,000 clones, roughly nine tenths were seen once, and the ten largest hold about 9.6%. Germline V gene sequence: CDR1 MNHEY, CDR2 SVGAGI. There are 15 residues in the CDR3. Germline trimming cut 4 bases from V and 4 bases from J; bases unmatched to any gene: 5. The data stem from a study of long-term antiretroviral therapy in people with HIV. Notes on the study in general: Clonal expansions arising prior to ART prevailed in the repertoire at every time point. Blood sampling spanned 2004 to 2017, possibly under older ART regimens.

This clonotype was sampled from a man aged 45-65 years with HIV. The chain links TRBV6-5 to TRBJ2-7, with 12 positions matching TRBD2. Sequencing was performed on unsorted PBMCs, taken 3 years after starting antiretroviral therapy. The CDR3 DNA is TGTGCCAGCAGTTCACTAGCGGGGGGTGCTTACGAGCAGTACTTC. As protein: CASSSLAGGAYEQYF.